This TCR beta chain was recorded in a study of blood T cell repertoires in COVID-19 (dated by TCRdb to between 2020 and 2021). Broadly, across the study: Samples from collaborators originated in the United States, Italy and Spain and spanned both the acute and convalescent phases of COVID-19. HLA class I and class II types, where available, came from metadata supplied by the sample provider rather than from assay-based typing. Subjects who had been exposed to COVID-19, were actively infected with it, or had recovered from it provided the deeply sampled blood TCRbeta repertoires that made up the dataset. Sample metadata almost always included a de-identified subject ID, COVID-19 status, age in years and sex. The repertoires were released in a freely available public database intended as a resource for research on the immune response to SARS-CoV-2. The prospective study material was composed of cDNA or gDNA derived from T cells, B-cell-depleted T cells, or PBMCs. The samples were drawn from two sources: the first 160 participants of the ongoing ImmuneRACE study, and over 1,000 subjects contributed by 6 global collaborators.

TCRbeta CDR3 regions were amplified from genomic DNA using the immunoSEQ Assay, a bias-controlled multiplex PCR. The published analysis was carried out like this. Nucleated cell counts per sample were estimated from amplification of reference gene primers within the assay. To quantify the absolute abundance of each unique TCRbeta CDR3 rearrangement, sequence reads were collapsed and filtered. For each sample, productive Simpson clonality was calculated as the square root of Simpson's diversity index over productive rearrangements. This immuneACCESS table, as held by TCRdb, lists in-frame sequences with V and J called but not all clones. Of the missing ones, under half trace to an unresolved V gene in checked studies; the others have no known cause. The V and J calls and clone size come from that table; D and trimming were worked out from the DNA. This sample holds about 230,000 clones; approximately 83% were observed only once. Around 25% of the sample is in the top ten clones.

In regard to this clone: Its binding antigen is unknown. No base quality information exists; no much larger clone differs at one position.

The collaborating institutions used their own protocols to collect whole blood in K2EDTA tubes. For TCRbeta analysis, collaborators shipped samples as frozen whole blood, isolated PBMCs, or DNA extracted from either of those sample types. The research as a whole found: How much clinical and demographic metadata was included differed by source and by participant, and the metadata was provided uncurated.

V is trimmed back by 0 bases and J by 13 bases, and the junction contains 6 bases that no gene match accounts for. The germline V gene (reference sequence) yields LNHDA for CDR1 and SQIVND for CDR2. There are 15 amino acids in the CDR3, from cysteine to phenylalanine inclusive. Only the CDR3 portion is preserved as DNA: 45 bases, with reading frame beginning at the first base. The clonotype comes from a man aged 35 to 55 with acute or convalescent COVID-19. The chain couples TRBV19 to TRBJ1-6; 10 bases in the junction line up with TRBD1. Sequencing input: peripheral blood. The CDR3 loop reads CASSIDGDRGLPLHF. The nucleotide sequence is given as TGTGCCAGTAGTATAGACGGTGACAGGGGGCTCCCCCTCCACTTT. With all but the CDR3 taken from the reference TRBV19 and TRBJ1-6 genes, the full variable domain is: DGGITQSPKYLFRKEGQNVTLSCEQNLNHDAMYWYRQDPGQGLRLIYYSQIVNDFQKGDIAEGYSVSREKKESFPLTVTSAQKNPTAFYLCASSIDGDRGLPLHFGNGTRLTVT.